Each of the 30 T cell receptor beta chains below was sequenced from the same sample in a study of graft-versus-host responses after intestinal transplantation. Only in-frame clones appear in the TCRdb table, and some are missing; sequencing was by immunoSEQ multiplex PCR. The sample has some 7,100 clones, around 97% seen once; the top ten hold roughly 0.23%. The material sequenced was PBMCs, taken 23 days after intestinal transplant. The receptors stem from a human patient who received an intestinal transplant, so some T cells may come from the graft donor.

The CDR3: CASSYGGAVEVTDRGETQYF. The CDR3 nucleotides read TGTGCCAGCAGTTACGGAGGGGCGGTCGAAGTGACAGACCGCGGAGAGACCCAGTACTTC. The chain joins TRBV6-7 to TRBJ2-5, with a possible D match to TRBD2 (6 bases). TRBV6-7 is known as an ORF, though its function is uncertain. V lost 2 bases to trimming and J lost 4 bases, with 29 bases between them. The CDR3 runs 20 residues.

The V and J genes are TRBV29-1 and TRBJ2-7; D ambiguous. Trimming took 1 base from V and 7 from J, leaving 8 bases between them. The CDR3 has 11 amino acids. Looked up from germline, CDR1 is SQVTM and CDR2 is ANQGSEA. The CDR3 coding sequence is TGCAGCGTTGAAGTGACAAGTGAGCAGTACTTC. This gives the protein CSVEVTSEQYF.

This clone was seen just once. Relative to the germline gene, one junction end is altered; a read error may explain this. Other DNA sequences within the sample encode an identical CDR3. The chain links TRBV14 to TRBJ2-7; 8 bases are a match to TRBD1. CDR1 is SGHDN, CDR2 FVKESK, per germline. The CDR3 totals 14 residues. Written as DNA, the CDR3 is TGTGCCAGTAGCCAGGGACAGGTCTCCTACGAGCAGTACTTC. It encodes CASSQGQVSYEQYF. Drawing the rest from reference TRBV14 and TRBJ2-7, the complete variable domain is EAGVTQFPSHSVIEKGQTVTLRCDPISGHDNLYWYRRVMGKEIKFLLHFVKESKQDESGMPNNRFLAERTGGTYSTLKVQPAELEDSGVYFCASSQGQVSYEQYFGPGTRLTVT.

The chain links TRBV7-8 to TRBJ2-7, with TRBD1 matching over 7 bases. Looked up from germline, CDR1 is SGHVS and CDR2 is FQNEAQ. This CDR3 contains 16 residues. Trimming removed 1 base from V and 0 bases from J; junction bases left unmatched: 6. CDR3 nucleotides: TGTGCCAGCAGCTTAGAGGACAGGTGGAGCTCCTACGAGCAGTACTTC. Its protein is CASSLEDRWSSYEQYF.

As concerns this clone: It is unclear where the CDR3 begins or ends on the DNA, so no DNA is shown, and the CDR3 is as TCRdb lists it. The rearrangement uses TRBV9 and TRBJ1-4. The germline gives CDR1 SGDLS, CDR2 YYNGEE. The CDR3 is 17 amino acids long, termini counted. CDR3 amino acids: CASSSLRAGGDNEKLFF.

The genes are TRBV7-3 and TRBJ2-6; maybe TRBD1 (5 bases). Per germline, CDR1 SGHTA and CDR2 FQGTGA. V was pared by 5 bases and J by 0 bases, with 11 bases between. This CDR3 is built from 16 residues. CDR3 sequence reads: CASSPTASSGANVLTF. CDR3 DNA sequence: TGTGCCAGCAGCCCGACAGCCAGCTCTGGGGCCAACGTCCTGACTTTC.

The chain recombines TRBV5-1 with TRBJ1-3; TRBD1 agrees at 9 bases. The CDR3 covers 15 residues. J gave up 4 bases and V 0 bases, and 2 bases lay outside the gene matches. Germline V lookup: CDR1 SGHRS, CDR2 YFSETQ. In DNA, the CDR3 is TGCGCCAGCAGCTTGGACAGGGGGCTGGGAAACACCATATATTTT. As protein: CASSLDRGLGNTIYF.

This chain connects TRBV11-2 to TRBJ2-1, with TRBD2 matching 8 bases. This CDR3 contains 16 residues. Looked up from germline, CDR1 is SGHAT and CDR2 is FQNNGV. The trim removed 2 bases at V and 6 bases at J, leaving 9 bases unmatched. The CDR3 protein is CASSLFFRTSINEQFF. The CDR3 DNA reads as TGTGCCAGCAGCTTATTTTTTCGGACTAGCATCAATGAGCAGTTCTTC.

The chain recombines TRBV27 with TRBJ1-6; a possible D gene is TRBD1 (6 bases). Trimming removed 11 bases from V and 10 bases from J, with 21 bases in between. The CDR3 loop spans 14 amino acids. From germline, CDR1 is MNHEY and CDR2 SMNVEV (reference sequence). CDR3 sequence reads: CASRIGGRRSPLHF. In DNA, the CDR3 is TGTGCCTCGAGGATTGGGGGGCGCAGATCACCCCTCCACTTT.

The sample holds one count of this clone. The V and J genes are TRBV27 and TRBJ2-1; D gene ambiguous. Germline CDR1 reads MNHEY; CDR2 reads SMNVEV (reference sequence). The CDR3 contains 13 residues. Trimming cost V 0 bases and J 10 bases, with 10 bases left between them. CDR3 amino acids: CASSLSSGLEQFF. CDR3 nucleotides: TGTGCCAGCAGTTTATCGTCCGGATTGGAGCAGTTCTTC.

Comment on this clone: At one of its ends the junction is not consistent with the germline gene, which may arise from a read error. This chain links TRBV9 with TRBJ1-2; TRBD1 might be the D (5 bases). CDR3 size: 10 residues. Germline V CDR1 and CDR2: SGDLS, YYNGEE. CDR3 in amino acids: CASSKPGPAF. CDR3 bases: TGTGCCAGCAGCAAACCGGGGCCCGCGTTT.

The gene calls are TRBV7-9 and TRBJ2-5, with 14 bases that match TRBD2. TRBJ2-7 explains the end of the DNA better; the J call may be wrong. Germline values: CDR1 SEHNR, CDR2 FQNEAQ (reference sequence). This CDR3 contains 17 residues. The CDR3 protein is CASSPMTSGRDSYEQYF. In DNA, the CDR3 is TGTGCCAGCAGCCCCATGACTAGCGGGAGGGATAGCTACGAGCAGTACTTC.

J is TRBJ1-2 and V is TRBV5-1; no firm D call. Germline V gene sequence: CDR1 SGHRS, CDR2 YFSETQ. The length of the CDR3 is 14 residues. V lost 2 bases to trimming and J lost 0 bases, with 8 bases between them. The CDR3 bases are TGCGCCAGCAGCTTTGGTGGGACTAACTATGGCTACACCTTC. It specifies CASSFGGTNYGYTF. Supplemented by reference TRBV5-1 and TRBJ1-2, the full variable domain reads KAGVTQTPRYLIKTRGQQVTLSCSPISGHRSVSWYQQTPGQGLQFLFEYFSETQRNKGNFPGRFSGRQFSNSRSEMNVSTLELGDSALYLCASSFGGTNYGYTFGSGTRLTVV.

The chain has TRBV27 and TRBJ2-5, with D unclear. With the DNA end fitting TRBJ2-7 better, the J assignment may be wrong. The germline CDR1 and CDR2 sequences are MNHEY and SMNVEV (reference sequence). The CDR3 loop spans 14 amino acids. The CDR3 DNA reads TGTGCCAGCAGCCCCGGGTGGCATACCTACGAGCAGTACTTC. It is translated as CASSPGWHTYEQYF.

This sequence joins TRBV7-3 and TRBJ2-5; 10 bases are a match to TRBD1. Trimming cost V 4 bases and J 5 bases; bases outside gene matches: 10. From germline, CDR1 is SGHTA and CDR2 FQGTGA. The CDR3 extends over 16 amino acids. The CDR3 loop is CASSSTGGPAVETQYF. CDR3 DNA: TGTGCCAGCAGCTCGACAGGGGGCCCAGCAGTGGAGACCCAGTACTTC. Using reference TRBV7-3 and TRBJ2-5 for the parts outside the CDR3, the full variable domain is GAGVSQTPSNKVTEKGKYVELRCDPISGHTALYWYRQSLGQGPEFLIYFQGTGAADDSGLPNDRFFAVRPEGSVSTLKIQRTERGDSAVYLCASSSTGGPAVETQYFGPGTRLLVL.

This chain uses TRBV11-2 with TRBJ1-4; D remains unclear. CDR1 SGHAT and CDR2 FQNNGV come from the germline V gene. V gave up 3 bases and J gave up 7 bases, with 12 bases separating them. CDR3 length equals 14 residues. The DNA for the CDR3 is TGTGCCAGCAGCTTGGGGATTGAGAGTGAAAAACTGTTTTTT. Residues: CASSLGIESEKLFF.

This clone was detected only once. This chain links TRBV7-9 with TRBJ2-2, with TRBD2 matching over 10 bases. The CDR3 is made up of 15 amino acids. Germline CDR1 reads SEHNR; CDR2 reads FQNEAQ (reference sequence). V lost 6 bases and J lost 6; bases outside the gene matches: 7. The CDR3 DNA reads TGTGCCAGCAGAAAAGGACTAGCGGTAGCCGGGGAGCTGTTTTTT. Translated, it gives CASRKGLAVAGELFF.

This chain joins TRBV5-1 and TRBJ2-7, with D possibly TRBD2 on 6 matching bases. The ends were cut back, 0 bases at V and 2 bases at J, with 12 bases in the middle. CDR3 size: 15 residues. Germline assignment: CDR1 SGHRS and CDR2 YFSETQ. In DNA form, the CDR3 reads TGCGCCAGCAGCTTGGGACTAGTCGACCCCTACGAGCAGTACTTC. Its translation: CASSLGLVDPYEQYF.

V gene TRBV4-1 combines with J gene TRBJ2-5; TRBD2 agrees at 11 bases. The CDR3 runs to 17 residues. V trimming: 0 bases; J trimming: 5 bases; junction bases outside the gene matches: 8. Germline assignment: CDR1 MGHRA and CDR2 YSYEKL. The CDR3 region is CASSQDSGRAISETQYF. CDR3 nucleotide sequence: TGCGCCAGCAGCCAAGATAGCGGGAGGGCCATCAGCGAGACCCAGTACTTC.

The chain is built from TRBV5-6 and TRBJ1-1, with D maybe TRBD1 (6 bases). The germline gives CDR1 SGHDT, CDR2 YYEEEE. Trimming shortened V by 5 bases and J by 2 bases, and 16 bases separated the two germline ends. CDR3 length equals 15 residues. The CDR3 spells CASRRTDRKNTEAFF. Written as DNA, the CDR3 is TGTGCCAGCAGGCGGACAGACCGAAAAAACACTGAAGCTTTCTTT.

This clone showed up just once. The rearrangement joins TRBV27 to TRBJ2-1; tentative D call: TRBD1 (6 bases). The CDR3 length is 13 residues. Germline loops: CDR1 MNHEY, CDR2 SMNVEV (reference sequence). Trimming pared 7 bases from V and 10 bases from J, leaving 17 bases between. In DNA form, the CDR3 reads TGTGCCAGCAACAAAGGGGGAGATCGGGAGCAGTTCTTC. It translates to CASNKGGDREQFF.

The chain has TRBV29-1 and TRBJ1-2, with D possibly matching TRBD1 (6 bases). Trimming removed 4 bases at V and 4 bases at J, with 7 bases between. This CDR3 comprises 11 residues. Germline lookup yields CDR1 SQVTM and CDR2 ANQGSEA. The chain's CDR3 is CSVGDTYGYTF. In nucleotides, the CDR3 is TGCAGCGTTGGGGACACCTATGGCTACACCTTC. The full variable domain, in which reference TRBV29-1 and TRBJ1-2 provide the parts outside the CDR3, is SAVISQKPSRDICQRGTSLTIQCQVDSQVTMMFWYRQQPGQSLTLIATANQGSEATYESGFVIDKFPISRPNLTFSTLTVSNMSPEDSSIYLCSVGDTYGYTFGSGTRLTVV.

The chain is built from TRBV4-1 and TRBJ2-7, with 10 bases fitting TRBD2. V gave up 4 bases and J gave up 4 bases; unmatched junction bases: 13. There are 17 residues in the CDR3. From germline, CDR1 is MGHRA and CDR2 YSYEKL. In DNA, the CDR3 is TGCGCCAGCAGCCCCAACGTTTTCCTAGCGGGAGTGTACGAGCAGTACTTC. Translation gives CASSPNVFLAGVYEQYF.

The count of this clone is one. The J gene is TRBJ1-5, the V gene TRBV25-1; tentative D call: TRBD1 (5 bases). Between the trimmed V and J ends, which lost 5 bases and 0 bases, there was a span of 8 bases. CDR1 and CDR2 (germline): MGHDK, SYGVNS. The CDR3 is made up of 14 amino acids. CDR3 coding DNA: TGTGCCAGCAGTTACAGGAATAGCAATCAGCCCCAGCATTTT. Protein product: CASSYRNSNQPQHF. Using reference TRBV25-1 and TRBJ1-5 for the parts outside the CDR3, the full variable domain is EADIYQTPRYLVIGTGKKITLECSQTMGHDKMYWYQQDPGMELHLIHYSYGVNSTEKGDLSSESTVSRIRTEHFPLTLESARPSHTSQYLCASSYRNSNQPQHFGDGTRLSIL.

This chain links TRBV27 with TRBJ1-5; D is unclear. CDR3 length: 14 residues. Germline V gene lookup returns CDR1 MNHEY and CDR2 SMNVEV (reference sequence). Trimming shortened V by 2 bases and J by 7 bases, and 12 bases separated the two germline ends. The CDR3 sequence is CASSLTPGGQPQHF. The CDR3 bases are TGTGCCAGCAGTTTAACGCCCGGAGGGCAGCCCCAGCATTTT.

This chain joins TRBV9 and TRBJ2-5; TRBD2 is a possible D gene (6 bases). V lost 3 bases, J lost 6 bases, and 18 bases lay in between. Germline values: CDR1 SGDLS, CDR2 YYNGEE. This CDR3 comprises 15 residues. As DNA, the CDR3 is TGTGCCAGCAGCGCAGAGGCGGGGTTCGGGAAGACCCAGTACTTC. Protein sequence: CASSAEAGFGKTQYF. Supplemented by reference TRBV9 and TRBJ2-5, the full variable domain reads DSGVTQTPKHLITATGQRVTLRCSPRSGDLSVYWYQQSLDQGLQFLIQYYNGEERAKGNILERFSAQQFPDLHSELNLSSLELGDSALYFCASSAEAGFGKTQYFGPGTRLLVL.

The V and J genes are TRBV5-4 and TRBJ2-7, with a tentative D call TRBD1 (5 bases). V lost 4 bases to trimming and J lost 7 bases, with 15 bases between them. The CDR3 has 13 amino acids. Per the germline V gene, CDR1 is SGHNT and CDR2 is YYREEE (reference sequence). The CDR3 coding sequence is TGTGCCAGCAGCCAAGGGGCATATGGGGAGCAGTACTTC. This sequence encodes CASSQGAYGEQYF. Filled out from reference TRBV5-4 and TRBJ2-7, the complete variable domain reads ETGVTQSPTHLIKTRGQQVTLRCSSQSGHNTVSWYQQALGQGPQFIFQYYREEENGRGNFPPRFSGLQFPNYSSELNVNALELDDSALYLCASSQGAYGEQYFGPGTRLTVT.

V gene TRBV19 combines with J gene TRBJ2-3; 8 nucleotides agree with TRBD2. The CDR3 loop spans 15 amino acids. J was trimmed by 2 bases and V by 5 bases; bases with no gene match: 6. CDR1 LNHDA and CDR2 SQIVND come from the germline V gene (reference sequence). As DNA, the CDR3 is TGTGCCAGTAGTCTAGGCGGGAGGCCCACAGATACGCAGTATTTT. Amino acid sequence: CASSLGGRPTDTQYF.

The gene calls are TRBV11-2 and TRBJ2-1; 7 nucleotides agree with TRBD2. The CDR3 is made up of 15 amino acids. The V gene's germline CDR1 is SGHAT and CDR2 FQNNGV. V lost 5 bases and J lost 8; bases outside the gene matches: 12. CDR3 sequence reads: CASSQVGRAADEQFF. CDR3 sequence (DNA): TGTGCCAGCAGCCAGGTTGGGAGGGCCGCTGATGAGCAGTTCTTC.

The chain employs TRBV9 and TRBJ2-5; no definite D call. Trimming cost V 0 bases and J 2 bases, with 8 bases left between them. Looked up from germline, CDR1 is SGDLS and CDR2 is YYNGEE. This CDR3 spans 14 amino acids. The CDR3 is CASSVEGSQETQYF. In DNA, the CDR3 is TGTGCCAGCAGCGTAGAAGGGTCTCAAGAGACCCAGTACTTC. The complete variable domain, with remaining parts taken from reference TRBV9 and TRBJ2-5, reads DSGVTQTPKHLITATGQRVTLRCSPRSGDLSVYWYQQSLDQGLQFLIQYYNGEERAKGNILERFSAQQFPDLHSELNLSSLELGDSALYFCASSVEGSQETQYFGPGTRLLVL.